The present T cell receptor (beta chain) was sequenced within a study of CD8+CD57+ T cells in acquired aplastic anemia. Notes on the study in general: Twenty-nine CD8+ CDR3 sequences were shared between patients and controls.

Turning to this clonotype: As yet, its antigen is unknown.

In patients chosen for sequencing, flow cytometry had shown CD8+CD57+ cell expansion. Every one of the patients had aplastic anemia (severe, acquired). Blood was sampled before the patients had received any therapy. V was cut by 1 base and J by 4 bases, with 16 bases left in between. This CDR3 spans 16 amino acids. CDR1 SEHNR and CDR2 FQNEAQ come from the germline V gene (reference sequence). TCR beta VDJ and CDR3 were profiled, and genomic DNA was the template. TCRdb independently ran MiXCR on the reads; one entry per CDR3 protein. Here the sample spans some 150,000 distinct CDR3 sequences, about 70% being singletons.

The V gene is TRBV7-9, the J gene TRBJ2-5, with D possibly being TRBD1 (5 bases). Sequences were obtained from sorted CD4+, CD8+, or CD8+CD57+ T cells (not recorded which) from PBMCs. This TCR was sampled from a human donor with aplastic anemia. CDR3 DNA sequence: TGTGCCAGCAGCTTAGGGTCGACAGCCTCTAGAGAGACCCAGTACTTC. Residues: CASSLGSTASRETQYF.